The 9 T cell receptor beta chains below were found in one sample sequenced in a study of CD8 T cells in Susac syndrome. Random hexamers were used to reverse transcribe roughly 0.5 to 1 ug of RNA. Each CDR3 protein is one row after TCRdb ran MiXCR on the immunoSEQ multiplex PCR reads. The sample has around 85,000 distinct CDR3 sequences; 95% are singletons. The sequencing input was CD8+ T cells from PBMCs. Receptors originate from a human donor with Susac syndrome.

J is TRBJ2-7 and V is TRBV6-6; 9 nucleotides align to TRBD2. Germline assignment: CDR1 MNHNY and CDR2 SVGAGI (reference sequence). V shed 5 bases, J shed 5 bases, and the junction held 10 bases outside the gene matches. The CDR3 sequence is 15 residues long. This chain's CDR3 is CASSIGAGGSDEQYF. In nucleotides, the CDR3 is TGTGCCAGCAGTATAGGGGCGGGAGGGTCTGACGAGCAGTACTTC.

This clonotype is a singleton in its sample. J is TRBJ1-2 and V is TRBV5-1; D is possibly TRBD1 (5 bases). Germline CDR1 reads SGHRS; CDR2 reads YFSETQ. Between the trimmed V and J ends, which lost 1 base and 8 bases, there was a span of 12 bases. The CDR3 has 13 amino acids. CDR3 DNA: TGCGCCAGCAGCTTGTTGGGGGTAGAGGGCTACACCTTC. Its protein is CASSLLGVEGYTF.

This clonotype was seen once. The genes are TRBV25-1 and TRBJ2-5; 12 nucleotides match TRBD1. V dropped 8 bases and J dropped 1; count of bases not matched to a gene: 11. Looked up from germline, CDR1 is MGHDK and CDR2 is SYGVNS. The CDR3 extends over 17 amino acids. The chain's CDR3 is CASGYSGTGGIQETQYF. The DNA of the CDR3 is TGTGCCAGCGGATATAGCGGGACAGGGGGCATCCAAGAGACCCAGTACTTC.

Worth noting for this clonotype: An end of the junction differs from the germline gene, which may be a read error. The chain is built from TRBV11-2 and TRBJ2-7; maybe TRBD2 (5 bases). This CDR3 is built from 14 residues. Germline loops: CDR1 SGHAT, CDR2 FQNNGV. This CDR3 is CATAPGIPSFEQYF. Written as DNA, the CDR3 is TGTGCCACCGCCCCGGGGATACCATCCTTCGAGCAGTACTTC.

CDR3 DNA: TGTGCCTGGAATGGCTTTACGAGGGATCTGGACTATGGCTACACCTTC. Protein product: CAWNGFTRDLDYGYTF. The chain has TRBV30 and TRBJ1-2; D unresolved. The V and J ends lost 4 bases and 3 bases respectively, with 21 bases between them. The V gene's germline CDR1 is GTSNPN and CDR2 SVGIG (reference sequence). CDR3 size: 16 residues.

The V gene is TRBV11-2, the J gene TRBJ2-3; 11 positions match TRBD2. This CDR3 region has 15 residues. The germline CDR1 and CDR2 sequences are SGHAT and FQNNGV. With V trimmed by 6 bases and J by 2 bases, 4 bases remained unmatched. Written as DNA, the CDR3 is TGTGCCAGCAGTCGACTAGCGGGGACCACAGATACGCAGTATTTT. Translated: CASSRLAGTTDTQYF. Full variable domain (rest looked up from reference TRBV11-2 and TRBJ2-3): EAGVAQSPRYKIIEKRQSVAFWCNPISGHATLYWYQQILGQGPKLLIQFQNNGVVDDSQLPKDRFSAERLKGVDSTLKIQPAKLEDSAVYLCASSRLAGTTDTQYFGPGTRLTVL.

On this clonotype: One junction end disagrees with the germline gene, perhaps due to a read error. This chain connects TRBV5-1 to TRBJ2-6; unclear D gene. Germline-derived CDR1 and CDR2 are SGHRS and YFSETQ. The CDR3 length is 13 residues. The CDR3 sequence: CASSLSGANVLTF. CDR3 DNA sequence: TGTGCCAGCAGTTTATCTGGGGCCAACGTCCTGACTTTC.

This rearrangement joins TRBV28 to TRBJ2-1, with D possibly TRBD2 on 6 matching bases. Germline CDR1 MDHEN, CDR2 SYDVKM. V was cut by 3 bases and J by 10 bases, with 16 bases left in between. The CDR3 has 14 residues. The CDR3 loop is CASSFGGGSREQFF. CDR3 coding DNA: TGTGCCAGCAGTTTCGGGGGAGGCTCCAGGGAGCAGTTCTTC.

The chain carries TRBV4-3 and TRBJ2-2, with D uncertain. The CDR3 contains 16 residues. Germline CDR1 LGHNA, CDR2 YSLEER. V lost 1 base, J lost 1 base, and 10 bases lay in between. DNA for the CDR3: TGCGCCAGCAGCCAAGCCGGGTTAGGGAACACCGGGGAGCTGTTTTTT. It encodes CASSQAGLGNTGELFF.